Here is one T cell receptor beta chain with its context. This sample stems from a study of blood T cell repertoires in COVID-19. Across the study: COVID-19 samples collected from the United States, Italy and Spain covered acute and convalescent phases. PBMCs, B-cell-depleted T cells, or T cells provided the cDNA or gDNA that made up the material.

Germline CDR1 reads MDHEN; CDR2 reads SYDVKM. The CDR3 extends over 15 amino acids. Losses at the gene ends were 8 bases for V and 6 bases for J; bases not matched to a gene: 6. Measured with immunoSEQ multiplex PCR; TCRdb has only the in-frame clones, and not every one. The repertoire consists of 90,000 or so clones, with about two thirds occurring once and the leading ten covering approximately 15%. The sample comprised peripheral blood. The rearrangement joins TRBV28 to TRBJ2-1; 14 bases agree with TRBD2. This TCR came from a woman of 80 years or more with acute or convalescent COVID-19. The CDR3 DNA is TGTGCCAGCTTTAGCGGGACTAGCGGGAGCAATGAGCAGTTCTTC. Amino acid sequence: CASFSGTSGSNEQFF.